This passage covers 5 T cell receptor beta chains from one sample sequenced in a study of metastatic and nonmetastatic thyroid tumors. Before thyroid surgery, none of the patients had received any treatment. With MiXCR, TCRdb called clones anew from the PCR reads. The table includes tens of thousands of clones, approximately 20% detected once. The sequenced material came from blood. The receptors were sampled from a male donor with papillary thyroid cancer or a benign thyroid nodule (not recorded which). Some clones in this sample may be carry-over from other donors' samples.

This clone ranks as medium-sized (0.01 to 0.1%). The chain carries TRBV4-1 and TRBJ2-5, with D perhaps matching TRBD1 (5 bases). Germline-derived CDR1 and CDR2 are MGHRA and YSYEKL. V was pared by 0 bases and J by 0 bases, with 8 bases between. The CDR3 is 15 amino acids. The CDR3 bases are TGCGCCAGCAGCCAAGATAGACAGTACCAAGAGACCCAGTACTTC. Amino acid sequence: CASSQDRQYQETQYF.

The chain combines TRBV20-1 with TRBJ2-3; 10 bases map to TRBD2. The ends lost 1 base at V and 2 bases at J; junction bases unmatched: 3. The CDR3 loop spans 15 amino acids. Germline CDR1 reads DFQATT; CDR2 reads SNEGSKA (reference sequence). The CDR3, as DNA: TGCAGTGCTAGAGGGCTAGCGGGAGCCACAGATACGCAGTATTTT. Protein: CSARGLAGATDTQYF.

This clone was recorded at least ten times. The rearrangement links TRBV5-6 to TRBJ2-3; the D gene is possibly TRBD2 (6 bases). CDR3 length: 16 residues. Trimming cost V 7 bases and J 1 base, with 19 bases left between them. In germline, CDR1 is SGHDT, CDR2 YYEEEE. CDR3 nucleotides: TGTGCCAGCGCCCCGCGGGCGGGGCCTCGCACAGATACGCAGTATTTT. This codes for CASAPRAGPRTDTQYF.

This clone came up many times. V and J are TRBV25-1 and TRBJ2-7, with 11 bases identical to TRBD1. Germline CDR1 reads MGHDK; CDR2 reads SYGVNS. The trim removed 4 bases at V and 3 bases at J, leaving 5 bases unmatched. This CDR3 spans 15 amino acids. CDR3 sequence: CASSAPGTGGYEQYF. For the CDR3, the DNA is TGTGCCAGCAGTGCACCCGGGACAGGGGGCTACGAGCAGTACTTC.

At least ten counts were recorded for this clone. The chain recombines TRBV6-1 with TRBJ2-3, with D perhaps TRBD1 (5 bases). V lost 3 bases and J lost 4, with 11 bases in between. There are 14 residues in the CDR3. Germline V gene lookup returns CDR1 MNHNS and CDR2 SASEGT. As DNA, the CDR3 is TGTGCCAGCAGTGAGCGGCAGGGCGCAGATACGCAGTATTTT. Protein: CASSERQGADTQYF.